This is a list of T cell receptor beta chains from one sample in a study of blood T cells in healthy people across ages. Via MiXCR, TCRdb re-called the 5' RACE reads, giving one row per CDR3 protein. Of some 1 million distinct CDR3 sequences in the sample, under 55% were seen once. The source material was blood. These receptors were collected from a woman aged 60 to 75 in good health. Both conserved end residues are part of each CDR3. Each record gives: V gene, D gene, J gene, clone size, CDR3 protein, CDR3 DNA. The D gene is left open where the match is weak. Expanded clones get a size class; other rows say once, few or many, or leave the size out.

V: TRBV2
D: NA
J: TRBJ2-1
size: NA
CDR3: CASSEIGGDNEQFF
DNA: TGTGCCAGCAGTGAAATAGGGGGGGACAATGAGCAGTTCTTC

V: TRBV6-5
D: NA
J: TRBJ1-6
size: NA
CDR3: CASSYSRQSPSPLHF
DNA: TGTGCCAGCAGTTACTCGAGACAGAGCCCATCACCCCTCCACTTT

V: TRBV21-1
D: NA
J: TRBJ2-1
size: NA
CDR3: CASSLGGLQTYNEQFF
DNA: TGTGCCAGCAGCTTAGGGGGGTTACAAACCTACAATGAGCAGTTCTTC

V: TRBV7-9
D: NA
J: TRBJ2-1
size: NA
CDR3: CALRGDPAYNEQFF
DNA: TGTGCCCTTAGAGGGGACCCGGCCTACAATGAGCAGTTCTTC

V: TRBV28
D: NA
J: TRBJ2-7
size: NA
CDR3: CASSLLVGTSTYEQYF
DNA: TGTGCCAGCAGCCTACTAGTAGGGACCTCCACCTACGAGCAGTACTTC

V: TRBV7-2
D: NA
J: TRBJ1-1
size: few
CDR3: CASSKGGNTEAFF
DNA: TGTGCCAGCAGCAAAGGGGGGAACACTGAAGCTTTCTTT

V: TRBV29-1
D: NA
J: TRBJ2-7
size: NA
CDR3: CSVASSSYNEQYF
DNA: TGCAGCGTCGCGAGCAGCTCCTACAATGAGCAGTACTTC

V: TRBV12-5
D: NA
J: TRBJ2-3
size: many
CDR3: CASGFSGTYTDTQYF
DNA: TGTGCTAGTGGTTTCTCCGGGACTTACACAGATACGCAGTATTTT

V: TRBV20-1
D: NA
J: TRBJ2-3
size: NA
CDR3: CSARKWSLDTDTQYF
DNA: TGCAGTGCTAGGAAATGGAGCCTGGACACAGATACGCAGTATTTT

V: TRBV20-1
D: NA
J: TRBJ2-4
size: few
CDR3: CSARQGGNEQYF
DNA: TGCAGTGCTAGGCAGGGGGGCAATGAGCAGTACTTC

V: TRBV29-1
D: NA
J: TRBJ2-2
size: NA
CDR3: CSATQVDGTGELFF
DNA: TGCAGCGCTACCCAGGTAGACGGCACCGGGGAGCTGTTTTTT

V: TRBV11-1
D: NA
J: TRBJ2-1
size: NA
CDR3: CASSVDGSYNEQFF
DNA: TGTGCCAGCAGCGTAGACGGCTCCTACAATGAGCAGTTCTTC

V: TRBV28
D: NA
J: TRBJ2-7
size: few
CDR3: CASSLQTHRSYEQYF
DNA: TGTGCCAGCAGTTTACAGACACACAGGTCCTACGAGCAGTACTTC

V: TRBV6-5
D: NA
J: TRBJ2-6
size: NA
CDR3: CASSSSPGHSPSGANVLTF
DNA: TGTGCCAGCAGTTCATCCCCGGGACATTCTCCTTCTGGGGCCAACGTCCTGACTTTC

V: TRBV11-2
D: TRBD2
J: TRBJ2-5
size: many
CDR3: CASSSRTSGSGETQYF
DNA: TGTGCCAGCAGCTCCCGGACTAGCGGGAGTGGGGAGACCCAGTACTTC

V: TRBV2
D: TRBD2
J: TRBJ2-7
size: few
CDR3: CASSREGGSSYNEQYF
DNA: TGTGCCAGCAGCCGGGAGGGCGGAAGCTCCTACAATGAGCAGTACTTC

V: TRBV28
D: NA
J: TRBJ2-6
size: few
CDR3: CASSSPLPSGANVLTF
DNA: TGTGCCAGCAGTTCTCCCCTGCCCTCTGGGGCCAACGTCCTGACTTTC